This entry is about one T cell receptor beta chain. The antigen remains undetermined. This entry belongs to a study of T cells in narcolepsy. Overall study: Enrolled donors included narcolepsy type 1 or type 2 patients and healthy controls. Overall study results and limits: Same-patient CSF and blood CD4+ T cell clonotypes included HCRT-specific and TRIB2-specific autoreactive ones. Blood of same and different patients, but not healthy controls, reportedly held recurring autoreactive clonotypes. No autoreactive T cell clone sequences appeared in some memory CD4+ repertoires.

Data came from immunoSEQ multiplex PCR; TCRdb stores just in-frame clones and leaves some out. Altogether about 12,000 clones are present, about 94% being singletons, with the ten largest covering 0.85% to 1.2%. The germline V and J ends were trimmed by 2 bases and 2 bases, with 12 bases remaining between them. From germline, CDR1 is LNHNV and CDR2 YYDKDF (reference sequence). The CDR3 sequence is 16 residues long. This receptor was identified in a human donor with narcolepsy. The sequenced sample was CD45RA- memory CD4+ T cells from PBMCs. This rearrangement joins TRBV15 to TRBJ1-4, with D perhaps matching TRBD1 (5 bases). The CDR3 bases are TGTGCCACCAGCAGATATCGAGGGGTCACTAATGAAAAACTGTTTTTT. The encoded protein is CATSRYRGVTNEKLFF.